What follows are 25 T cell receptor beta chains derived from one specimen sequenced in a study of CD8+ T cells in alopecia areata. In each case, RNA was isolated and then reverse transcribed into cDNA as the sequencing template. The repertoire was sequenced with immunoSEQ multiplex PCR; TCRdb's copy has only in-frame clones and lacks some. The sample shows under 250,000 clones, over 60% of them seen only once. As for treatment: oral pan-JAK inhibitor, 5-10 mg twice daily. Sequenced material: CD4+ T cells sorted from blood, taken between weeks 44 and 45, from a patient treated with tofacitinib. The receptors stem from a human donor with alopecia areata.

CDR3 loop: CASSKGQVNTEAFF. CDR3 bases: TGTGCCAGCAGCAAGGGGCAGGTGAACACTGAAGCTTTCTTT. This chain connects TRBV9 to TRBJ1-1; possible D gene TRBD1, 5 bases. The CDR3 loop spans 14 amino acids. Germline CDR1 reads SGDLS; CDR2 reads YYNGEE. Trimming pared 4 bases from V and 0 bases from J, leaving 10 bases between.

The CDR3 region has the DNA TGCAGCGTTGTAGAGGGGGCTGGCGCTGAAGCTTTCTTT. The encoded protein is CSVVEGAGAEAFF. This chain connects TRBV29-1 to TRBJ1-1; 7 bases match TRBD1. The CDR3 consists of 13 residues. The J segment lost 6 bases and the V segment lost 4 bases, leaving 8 bases of the junction unmatched. Per the germline V gene, CDR1 is SQVTM and CDR2 is ANQGSEA.

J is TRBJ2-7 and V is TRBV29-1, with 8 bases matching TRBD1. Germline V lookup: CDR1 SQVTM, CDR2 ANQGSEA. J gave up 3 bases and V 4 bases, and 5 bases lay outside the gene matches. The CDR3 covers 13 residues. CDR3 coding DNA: TGCAGCGTTGCCTATGACAGGGGCTACGAGCAGTACTTC. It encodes CSVAYDRGYEQYF.

CDR3 residues: CASTVAGELFF. The CDR3 bases are TGCGCCAGCACGGTCGCCGGGGAGCTGTTTTTT. This chain connects TRBV10-2 to TRBJ2-2; no clear D gene. CDR3 length: 11 amino acids. The germline V gene has CDR1 WSHSY and CDR2 SAAADI. Trimming shortened V by 7 bases and J by 6 bases, and 6 bases separated the two germline ends.

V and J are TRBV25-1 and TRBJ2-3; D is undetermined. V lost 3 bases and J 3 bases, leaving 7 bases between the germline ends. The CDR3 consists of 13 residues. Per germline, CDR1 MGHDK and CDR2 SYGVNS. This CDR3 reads CASSEAGTDTQYF. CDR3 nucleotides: TGTGCCAGCAGTGAGGCAGGAACAGATACGCAGTATTTT.

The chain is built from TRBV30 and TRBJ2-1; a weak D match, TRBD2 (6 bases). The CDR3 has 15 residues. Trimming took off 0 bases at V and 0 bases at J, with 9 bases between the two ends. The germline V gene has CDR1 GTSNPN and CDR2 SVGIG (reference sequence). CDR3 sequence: CAWSVPGSSYNEQFF. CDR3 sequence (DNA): TGTGCCTGGAGTGTACCCGGGAGCTCCTACAATGAGCAGTTCTTC.

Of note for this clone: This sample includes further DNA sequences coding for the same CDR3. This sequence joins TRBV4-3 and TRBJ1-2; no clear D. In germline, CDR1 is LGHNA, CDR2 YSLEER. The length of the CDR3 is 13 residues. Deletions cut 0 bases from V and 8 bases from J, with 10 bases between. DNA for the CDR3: TGCGCCAGCAGCCAAGATCGGCGGAGAGGCTACACCTTC. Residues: CASSQDRRRGYTF.

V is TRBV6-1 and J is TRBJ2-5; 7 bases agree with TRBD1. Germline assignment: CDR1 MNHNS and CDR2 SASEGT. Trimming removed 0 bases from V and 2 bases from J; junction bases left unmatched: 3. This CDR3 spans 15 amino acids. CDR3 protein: CASSEAGRGQETQYF. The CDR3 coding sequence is TGTGCCAGCAGTGAAGCAGGCAGGGGGCAAGAGACCCAGTACTTC.

The CDR3 DNA reads TGTGCCAGCAGGCCGAGGGGCCCGGCATACGAGCAGTACTTC. It translates to CASRPRGPAYEQYF. J is TRBJ2-7 and V is TRBV7-8; D may correspond to TRBD1 or TRBD2 (5 bases each). V was cut by 6 bases and J by 4 bases, with 16 bases left in between. The CDR3 has 14 amino acids. The germline V gene has CDR1 SGHVS and CDR2 FQNEAQ.

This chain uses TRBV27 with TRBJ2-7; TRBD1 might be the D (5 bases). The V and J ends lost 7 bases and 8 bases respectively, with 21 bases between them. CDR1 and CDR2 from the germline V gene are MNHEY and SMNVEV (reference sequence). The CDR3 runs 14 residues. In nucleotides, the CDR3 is TGTGCCAGCACCCACCCAGGGCCTCCTGGGCAGCAGTACTTC. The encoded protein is CASTHPGPPGQQYF.

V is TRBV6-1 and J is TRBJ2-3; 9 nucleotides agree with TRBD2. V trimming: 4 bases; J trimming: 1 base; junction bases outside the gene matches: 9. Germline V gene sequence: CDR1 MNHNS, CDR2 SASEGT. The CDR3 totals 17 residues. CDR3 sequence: CASSGVGLAGGTDTQYF. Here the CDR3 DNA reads TGTGCCAGCAGTGGGGTGGGGTTAGCGGGGGGCACAGATACGCAGTATTTT.

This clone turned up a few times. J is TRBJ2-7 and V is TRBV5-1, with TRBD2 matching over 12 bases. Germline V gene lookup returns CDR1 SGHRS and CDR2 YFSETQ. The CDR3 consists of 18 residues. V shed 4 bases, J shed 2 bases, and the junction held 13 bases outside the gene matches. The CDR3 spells CASSRLAGASNTAYEQYF. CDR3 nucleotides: TGCGCCAGCAGCAGACTAGCGGGGGCTTCTAATACCGCCTACGAGCAGTACTTC. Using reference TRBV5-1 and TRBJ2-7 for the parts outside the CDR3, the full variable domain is KAGVTQTPRYLIKTRGQQVTLSCSPISGHRSVSWYQQTPGQGLQFLFEYFSETQRNKGNFPGRFSGRQFSNSRSEMNVSTLELGDSALYLCASSRLAGASNTAYEQYFGPGTRLTVT.

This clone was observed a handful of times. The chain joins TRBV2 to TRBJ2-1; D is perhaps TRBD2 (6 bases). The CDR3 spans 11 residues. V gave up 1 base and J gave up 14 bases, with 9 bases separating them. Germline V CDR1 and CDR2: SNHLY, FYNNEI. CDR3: CASSEDGGKFF. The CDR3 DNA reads TGTGCCAGCAGTGAAGACGGAGGGAAGTTCTTC.

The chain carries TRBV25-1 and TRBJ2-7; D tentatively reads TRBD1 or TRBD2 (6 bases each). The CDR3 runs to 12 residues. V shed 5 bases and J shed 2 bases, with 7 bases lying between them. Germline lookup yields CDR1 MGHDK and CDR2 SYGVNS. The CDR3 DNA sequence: TGTGCCAGCAGTAGGGGGGCCTACGAGCAGTACTTC. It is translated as CASSRGAYEQYF.

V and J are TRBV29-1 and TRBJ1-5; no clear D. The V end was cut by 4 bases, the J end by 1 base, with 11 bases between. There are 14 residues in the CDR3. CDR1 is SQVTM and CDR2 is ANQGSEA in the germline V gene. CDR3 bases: TGCAGCGTTGCTTTAGTAGGAAGCAATCAGCCCCAGCATTTT. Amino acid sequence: CSVALVGSNQPQHF.

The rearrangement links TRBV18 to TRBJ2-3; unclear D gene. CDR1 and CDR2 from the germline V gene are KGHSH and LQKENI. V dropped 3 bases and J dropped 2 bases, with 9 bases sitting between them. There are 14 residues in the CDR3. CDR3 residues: CASSPPGITDTQYF. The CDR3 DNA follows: TGTGCCAGCTCACCCCCCGGCATCACAGATACGCAGTATTTT.

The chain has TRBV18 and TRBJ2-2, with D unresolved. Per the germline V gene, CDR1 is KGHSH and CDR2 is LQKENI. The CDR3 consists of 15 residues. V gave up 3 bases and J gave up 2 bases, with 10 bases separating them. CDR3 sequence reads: CASSPLGPNTGELFF. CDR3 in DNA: TGTGCCAGCTCACCGCTGGGCCCAAACACCGGGGAGCTGTTTTTT.

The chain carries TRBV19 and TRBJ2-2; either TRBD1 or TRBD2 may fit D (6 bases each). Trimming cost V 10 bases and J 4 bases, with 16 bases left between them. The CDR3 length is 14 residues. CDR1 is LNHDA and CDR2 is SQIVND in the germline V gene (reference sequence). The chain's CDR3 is CATSLGGGTGELFF. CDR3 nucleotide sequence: TGTGCCACCAGTCTGGGGGGCGGCACCGGGGAGCTGTTTTTT. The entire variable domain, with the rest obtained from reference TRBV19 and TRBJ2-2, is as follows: DGGITQSPKYLFRKEGQNVTLSCEQNLNHDAMYWYRQDPGQGLRLIYYSQIVNDFQKGDIAEGYSVSREKKESFPLTVTSAQKNPTAFYLCATSLGGGTGELFFGEGSRLTVL.

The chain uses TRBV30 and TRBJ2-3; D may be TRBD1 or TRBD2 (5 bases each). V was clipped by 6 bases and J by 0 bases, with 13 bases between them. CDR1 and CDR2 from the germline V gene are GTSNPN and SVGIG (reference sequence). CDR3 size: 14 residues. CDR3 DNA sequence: TGTGCCTGCCTGACAGCGGCTAGCACAGATACGCAGTATTTT. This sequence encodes CACLTAASTDTQYF.

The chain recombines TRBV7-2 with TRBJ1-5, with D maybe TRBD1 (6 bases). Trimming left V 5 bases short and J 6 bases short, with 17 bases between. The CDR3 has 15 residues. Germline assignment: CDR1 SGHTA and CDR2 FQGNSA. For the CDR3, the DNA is TGTGCCAGCAGCCCCTGGGGGGCGGGGGGTCAGCCCCAGCATTTT. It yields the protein CASSPWGAGGQPQHF.

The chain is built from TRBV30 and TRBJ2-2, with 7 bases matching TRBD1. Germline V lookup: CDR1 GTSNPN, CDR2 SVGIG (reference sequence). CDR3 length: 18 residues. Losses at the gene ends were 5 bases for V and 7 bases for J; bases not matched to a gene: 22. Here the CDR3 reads CAWCPECRTGVGVGELFF. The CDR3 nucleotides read TGTGCCTGGTGCCCGGAGTGTCGTACAGGGGTAGGGGTCGGGGAGCTGTTTTTT.

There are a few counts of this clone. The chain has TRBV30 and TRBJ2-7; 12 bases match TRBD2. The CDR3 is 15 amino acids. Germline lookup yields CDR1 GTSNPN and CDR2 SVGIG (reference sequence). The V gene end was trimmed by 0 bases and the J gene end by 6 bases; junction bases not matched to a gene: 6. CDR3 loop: CAWSVPPGLAGEQYF. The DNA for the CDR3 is TGTGCCTGGAGTGTACCTCCGGGACTAGCGGGCGAGCAGTACTTC.

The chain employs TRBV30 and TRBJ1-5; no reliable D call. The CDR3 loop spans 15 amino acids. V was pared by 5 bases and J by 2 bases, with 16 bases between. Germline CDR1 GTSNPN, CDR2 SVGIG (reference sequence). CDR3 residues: CAWSTGSSGNQPQHF. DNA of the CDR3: TGTGCCTGGTCGACCGGCAGTTCGGGCAATCAGCCCCAGCATTTT.

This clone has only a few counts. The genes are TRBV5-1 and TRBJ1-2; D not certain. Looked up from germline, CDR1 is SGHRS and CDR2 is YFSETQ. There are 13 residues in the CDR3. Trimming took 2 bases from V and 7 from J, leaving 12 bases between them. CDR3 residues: CASSFDRPIGYTF. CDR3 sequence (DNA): TGCGCCAGCAGCTTCGACCGACCTATTGGCTACACCTTC. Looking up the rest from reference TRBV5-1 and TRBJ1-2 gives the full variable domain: KAGVTQTPRYLIKTRGQQVTLSCSPISGHRSVSWYQQTPGQGLQFLFEYFSETQRNKGNFPGRFSGRQFSNSRSEMNVSTLELGDSALYLCASSFDRPIGYTFGSGTRLTVV.

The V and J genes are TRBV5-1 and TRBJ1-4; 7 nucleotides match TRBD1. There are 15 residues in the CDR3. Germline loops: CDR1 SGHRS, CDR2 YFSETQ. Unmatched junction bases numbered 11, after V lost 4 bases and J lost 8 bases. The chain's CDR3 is CASSLDGTETEKLFF. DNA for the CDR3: TGCGCCAGCAGCCTAGACGGGACAGAGACCGAAAAACTGTTTTTT.